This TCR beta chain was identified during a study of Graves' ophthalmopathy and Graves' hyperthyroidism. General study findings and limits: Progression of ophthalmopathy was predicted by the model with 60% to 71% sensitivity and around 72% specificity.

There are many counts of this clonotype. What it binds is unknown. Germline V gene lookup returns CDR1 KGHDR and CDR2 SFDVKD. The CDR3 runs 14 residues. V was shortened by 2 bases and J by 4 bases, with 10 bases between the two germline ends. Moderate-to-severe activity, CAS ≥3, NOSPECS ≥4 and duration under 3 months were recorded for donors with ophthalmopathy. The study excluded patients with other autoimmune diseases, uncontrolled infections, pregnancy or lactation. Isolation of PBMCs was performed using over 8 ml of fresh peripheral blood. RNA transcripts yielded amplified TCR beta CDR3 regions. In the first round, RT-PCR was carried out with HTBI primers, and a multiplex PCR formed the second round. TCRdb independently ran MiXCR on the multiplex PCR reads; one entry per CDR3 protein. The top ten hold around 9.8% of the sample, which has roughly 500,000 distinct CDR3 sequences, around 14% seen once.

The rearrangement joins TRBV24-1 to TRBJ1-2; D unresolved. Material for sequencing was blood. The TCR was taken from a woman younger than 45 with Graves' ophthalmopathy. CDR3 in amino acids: CATSDSRTAYGYTF. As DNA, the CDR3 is TGTGCCACCAGTGATTCCAGAACCGCCTATGGCTACACCTTC.